The text below deals with one T cell receptor (beta chain). This specimen comes from a study of T cell responses to AZD1222 COVID-19 vaccine. The CDR3 totals 17 residues. V gave up 2 bases and J gave up 3 bases, with 18 bases separating them. The V gene's germline CDR1 is LGHNT and CDR2 FRNRAP. Assay: immunoSEQ multiplex PCR; the TCRdb copy retains only in-frame clones and omits some. The table has approximately 180,000 clones, approximately 94% seen once. This chain connects TRBV12-5 to TRBJ2-3; D might be TRBD2 (6 bases). The starting material was peripheral blood, obtained on day 0 of AZD1222 vaccination. The TCR sequence derives from an adult in good health. The CDR3, as DNA: TGTGCTAGTGGTTTGCCCCTTAGGGGTAGCGGTACAGATACGCAGTATTTT. It codes for CASGLPLRGSGTDTQYF.